The 25 T cell receptor beta chains presented below share a single source sample, sequenced in a study of blood T cell repertoires in COVID-19. Measured with immunoSEQ multiplex PCR; TCRdb has only the in-frame clones, and not every one. This table holds roughly 340,000 clones, approximately 89% found once. Sequencing was performed on PBMCs or T cells enriched from blood (not recorded which). Receptors were obtained from a man aged 35 to 55 in a cohort exposed to, infected with or recovered from COVID-19 (not recorded which).

The chain recombines TRBV5-1 with TRBJ2-1; 13 bases line up with TRBD2. Germline V lookup: CDR1 SGHRS, CDR2 YFSETQ. V dropped 4 bases and J dropped 7; count of bases not matched to a gene: 11. CDR3 length equals 17 residues. The CDR3 DNA reads as TGCGCCAGCAGCCCCAGAGGACTAGCGGGAGAGGGGAATGAGCAGTTCTTC. Translation gives CASSPRGLAGEGNEQFF. Looking up the rest from reference TRBV5-1 and TRBJ2-1 gives the full variable domain: KAGVTQTPRYLIKTRGQQVTLSCSPISGHRSVSWYQQTPGQGLQFLFEYFSETQRNKGNFPGRFSGRQFSNSRSEMNVSTLELGDSALYLCASSPRGLAGEGNEQFFGPGTRLTVL.

This clone was counted a few times. This rearrangement joins TRBV10-3 to TRBJ1-2, with D maybe TRBD1 (6 bases). CDR3 length: 15 residues. Germline CDR1 reads ENHRY; CDR2 reads SYGVKD. V lost 2 bases to trimming and J lost 0 bases, with 10 bases between them. The CDR3 DNA sequence: TGTGCCATCAGTGAGCAGGGGACACCTAACTATGGCTACACCTTC. Its translation is CAISEQGTPNYGYTF.

The genes are TRBV9 and TRBJ2-5, with 13 bases aligning to TRBD2. Trimming at V came to 2 bases and at J to 1 base, leaving 2 bases not matched to a gene. CDR1 SGDLS and CDR2 YYNGEE come from the germline V gene. CDR3 length: 16 amino acids. The CDR3: CASSVGLAGTQETQYF. For the CDR3, the DNA is TGTGCCAGCAGCGTGGGACTAGCGGGGACCCAAGAGACCCAGTACTTC.

The chain is built from TRBV3-1 (or the pseudogene TRBV3-2) and TRBJ2-1; 7 bases agree with TRBD2. The CDR3 runs 15 residues. CDR1 is LGHDT, CDR2 YNNKEL, per germline (reference sequence). V lost 4 bases, J lost 4 bases, and 7 bases stayed unmatched. In DNA form, the CDR3 reads TGTGCCAGCAGCCGAAACACCGGGGGGTACAATGAGCAGTTCTTC. The encoded protein is CASSRNTGGYNEQFF.

This chain joins TRBV7-2 and TRBJ1-2; 10 nucleotides match TRBD1. CDR1 is SGHTA and CDR2 is FQGNSA in the germline V gene. V was clipped by 5 bases and J by 6 bases; unmatched bases: 9. This CDR3 has 15 amino acids. The CDR3 DNA reads as TGTGCCAGCAGCAAGAGGGTGGGACAGGGGAATGGCTACACCTTC. Translating gives CASSKRVGQGNGYTF.

This chain connects TRBV24-1 to TRBJ1-1; D is undetermined. Per the germline V gene, CDR1 is KGHDR and CDR2 is SFDVKD. This CDR3 spans 15 amino acids. Between the trimmed V and J ends, which lost 3 bases and 3 bases, there was a span of 13 bases. This CDR3 is CATSDAKAGHTEAFF. The CDR3 DNA reads as TGTGCCACCAGTGATGCGAAAGCAGGCCACACTGAAGCTTTCTTT.

The V gene is TRBV2, the J gene TRBJ1-1; a possible D gene is TRBD1 (6 bases). V was shortened by 5 bases and J by 5 bases, with 12 bases between the two germline ends. The germline V gene encodes CDR1 SNHLY and CDR2 FYNNEI. The CDR3 has 13 residues. The CDR3 DNA follows: TGTGCCAGCAGTCCACAGGGCCGGACTGAAGCTTTCTTT. Translation gives CASSPQGRTEAFF.

This rearrangement joins TRBV7-9 to TRBJ1-1; D not resolved. Per germline, CDR1 SEHNR and CDR2 FQNEAQ (reference sequence). V lost 7 bases and J 1 base, leaving 10 bases between the germline ends. The CDR3 covers 13 residues. The CDR3 region is CASIPNGNTEAFF. CDR3 nucleotides: TGTGCCAGCATCCCCAACGGGAACACTGAAGCTTTCTTT.

The J gene is TRBJ2-4, the V gene TRBV6-5; 7 bases line up with TRBD1. Germline V gene data show CDR1 as MNHEY and CDR2 as SVGAGI. The junction had 3 bases not matched to a gene; V was cut back by 5 bases and J by 2 bases. The CDR3 length is 14 residues. CDR3 DNA sequence: TGTGCCAGCAGTACCAGGGGGACCAAAAACATTCAGTACTTC. Protein product: CASSTRGTKNIQYF.

The rearrangement links TRBV28 to TRBJ1-4; tentative D call: TRBD1 (6 bases). Germline CDR1 and CDR2: MDHEN and SYDVKM. The CDR3 runs 14 residues. The germline V and J ends were trimmed by 8 bases and 0 bases, with 10 bases remaining between them. The CDR3 bases are TGTGCCAGCTACCGACAGGCAACTAATGAAAAACTGTTTTTT. It specifies CASYRQATNEKLFF.

This sequence joins TRBV6-4 and TRBJ2-2; 8 bases are shared with TRBD1. V lost 6 bases to trimming and J lost 3 bases; unmatched junction nucleotides: 12. The germline V gene has CDR1 MRHNA and CDR2 SNTAGT. The length of the CDR3 is 17 residues. This CDR3 is CASSSEAGTGHTGELFF. The DNA for the CDR3 is TGTGCCAGCAGCAGCGAAGCCGGGACAGGTCACACCGGGGAGCTGTTTTTT.

V is TRBV5-1 and J is TRBJ1-1; 7 bases fit TRBD1. V was clipped by 4 bases and J by 4 bases; unmatched bases: 13. Looked up from germline, CDR1 is SGHRS and CDR2 is YFSETQ. CDR3 length equals 16 residues. The CDR3, as DNA: TGCGCCAGCAGCGGCACCGGGACAGTCGGGCTCACTGAAGCTTTCTTT. Translation: CASSGTGTVGLTEAFF.

The chain links TRBV28 to TRBJ1-2; a possible D gene is TRBD1 (6 bases). Germline values: CDR1 MDHEN, CDR2 SYDVKM. The CDR3 is 13 amino acids. The ends were cut back, 4 bases at V and 4 bases at J, with 10 bases in the middle. In nucleotides, the CDR3 is TGTGCCAGCAGTTGGGGAGGGGGCTATGGCTACACCTTC. This sequence encodes CASSWGGGYGYTF.

The chain is built from TRBV6-4 and TRBJ2-2; no reliable D call. Germline CDR1 is MRHNA and CDR2 is SNTAGT. This CDR3 comprises 15 residues. The V end lost 5 bases, the J end lost 3 bases, and 13 bases lay between the germline ends. The CDR3 sequence: CASSLKNTYTGELFF. CDR3 coding DNA: TGTGCCAGCAGTCTGAAAAACACGTACACCGGGGAGCTGTTTTTT.

The genes are TRBV28 and TRBJ2-2, with 10 bases fitting TRBD1. Looked up from germline, CDR1 is MDHEN and CDR2 is SYDVKM. V lost 4 bases to trimming and J lost 4 bases; unmatched junction nucleotides: 9. CDR3 size: 17 residues. The CDR3 DNA reads as TGTGCCAGCAGTTCCCTAAGGACAGGGGGGACCACCGGGGAGCTGTTTTTT. It encodes CASSSLRTGGTTGELFF.

This rearrangement joins TRBV5-1 to TRBJ2-1; 12 bases align to TRBD2. Trimming at V came to 3 bases and at J to 8 bases, leaving 12 bases not matched to a gene. This CDR3 contains 17 residues. Germline V gene sequence: CDR1 SGHRS, CDR2 YFSETQ. CDR3 coding DNA: TGCGCCAGCAGCTCCGTACGACTAGCGGGAGCCCTCGATGAGCAGTTCTTC. This encodes CASSSVRLAGALDEQFF. The full variable domain, rest sourced from reference TRBV5-1 and TRBJ2-1, is KAGVTQTPRYLIKTRGQQVTLSCSPISGHRSVSWYQQTPGQGLQFLFEYFSETQRNKGNFPGRFSGRQFSNSRSEMNVSTLELGDSALYLCASSSVRLAGALDEQFFGPGTRLTVL.

J is TRBJ1-3 and V is TRBV3-1 (or the pseudogene TRBV3-2); 7 nucleotides align to TRBD1. Looked up from germline, CDR1 is LGHDT and CDR2 is YNNKEL (reference sequence). The CDR3 runs 15 residues. V shed 4 bases, J shed 4 bases, and the junction held 7 bases outside the gene matches. CDR3 coding DNA: TGTGCCAGCAGCCGGGGGACAGCGACGGGAAACACCATATATTTT. Translation gives CASSRGTATGNTIYF.

The rearrangement uses TRBV30 and TRBJ2-5, with TRBD2 identical over 8 bases. The CDR3 spans 15 residues. The V gene's germline CDR1 is GTSNPN and CDR2 SVGIG (reference sequence). V shed 0 bases and J 5 bases; nucleotides not matched to a gene: 8. In DNA form, the CDR3 reads TGTGCCTGGAGTGTTGGTAGCGGGGCCCGGGAGACCCAGTACTTC. Translated, it gives CAWSVGSGARETQYF.

The chain carries TRBV5-8 and TRBJ2-4, with D maybe TRBD1 (6 bases). The CDR3 has 17 amino acids. Germline V lookup: CDR1 SGHTS, CDR2 YDEGEE. V was clipped by 3 bases and J by 0 bases, with 16 bases between them. The CDR3 region is CASSSISQGRAKNIQYF. The CDR3 region has the DNA TGTGCCAGCAGCTCTATTTCTCAGGGGAGAGCCAAAAACATTCAGTACTTC. Combining the CDR3 with reference TRBV5-8 and TRBJ2-4 gives the whole variable domain EAGVTQSPTHLIKTRGQQATLRCSPISGHTSVYWYQQALGLGLQFLLWYDEGEERNRGNFPPRFSGRQFPNYSSELNVNALELEDSALYLCASSSISQGRAKNIQYFGAGTRLSVL.

The rearrangement links TRBV5-1 to TRBJ2-7, with D tentatively TRBD2 (6 bases). V was cut by 4 bases and J by 0 bases, with 14 bases left in between. Germline CDR1 reads SGHRS; CDR2 reads YFSETQ. The CDR3 totals 15 residues. DNA of the CDR3: TGCGCCAGCAGCCCCGGGGGTCTAAGCTCCTACGAGCAGTACTTC. It translates to CASSPGGLSSYEQYF. The whole variable domain, filled in from reference TRBV5-1 and TRBJ2-7, reads KAGVTQTPRYLIKTRGQQVTLSCSPISGHRSVSWYQQTPGQGLQFLFEYFSETQRNKGNFPGRFSGRQFSNSRSEMNVSTLELGDSALYLCASSPGGLSSYEQYFGPGTRLTVT.

The chain combines TRBV10-3 with TRBJ1-2; tentatively, D is TRBD1 (5 bases). V lost 3 bases and J lost 7, with 21 bases in between. This CDR3 spans 16 amino acids. Per the germline V gene, CDR1 is ENHRY and CDR2 is SYGVKD. CDR3 bases: TGTGCCATCAGTGAATCCCGGGCAGGGAACCTCTTTGGCTACACCTTC. Translated: CAISESRAGNLFGYTF.

V and J are TRBV28 and TRBJ1-2; TRBD1 agrees at 7 bases. Trimming cost V 6 bases and J 1 base; bases outside gene matches: 11. The CDR3 contains 16 residues. CDR1 MDHEN and CDR2 SYDVKM come from the germline V gene. The CDR3 spells CASSPRQGLVNYGYTF. For the CDR3, the DNA is TGTGCCAGCAGCCCACGACAGGGTTTGGTTAACTATGGCTACACCTTC.

The V gene is TRBV18, the J gene TRBJ2-3; 10 positions match TRBD2. J was trimmed by 2 bases and V by 1 base; bases with no gene match: 6. CDR3 length: 17 amino acids. Per germline, CDR1 KGHSH and CDR2 LQKENI. CDR3 in DNA: TGTGCCAGCTCACCACAACTAGCGGGGCTGATCACAGATACGCAGTATTTT. Encoded protein: CASSPQLAGLITDTQYF. Using reference TRBV18 and TRBJ2-3 for the parts outside the CDR3, the full variable domain is NAGVMQNPRHLVRRRGQEARLRCSPMKGHSHVYWYRQLPEEGLKFMVYLQKENIIDESGMPKERFSAEFPKEGPSILRIQQVVRGDSAAYFCASSPQLAGLITDTQYFGPGTRLTVL.

The chain carries TRBV27 and TRBJ2-1; D unclear. Germline lookup yields CDR1 MNHEY and CDR2 SMNVEV (reference sequence). The CDR3 consists of 16 residues. V dropped 1 base and J dropped 0 bases, with 10 bases sitting between them. CDR3 DNA sequence: TGTGCCAGCAGTTTATTGCGGTTGAGCTCCTACAATGAGCAGTTCTTC. This encodes CASSLLRLSSYNEQFF.

The J gene is TRBJ1-2, the V gene TRBV5-1; the D is unclear. Germline-derived CDR1 and CDR2 are SGHRS and YFSETQ. V lost 4 bases, J lost 2 bases, and 12 bases lay in between. This CDR3 spans 14 amino acids. CDR3 nucleotides: TGCGCCAGCAGCATCGACATGTCGAACTATGGCTACACCTTC. Its protein is CASSIDMSNYGYTF. The variable domain in full, completed from reference TRBV5-1 and TRBJ1-2, reads KAGVTQTPRYLIKTRGQQVTLSCSPISGHRSVSWYQQTPGQGLQFLFEYFSETQRNKGNFPGRFSGRQFSNSRSEMNVSTLELGDSALYLCASSIDMSNYGYTFGSGTRLTVV.